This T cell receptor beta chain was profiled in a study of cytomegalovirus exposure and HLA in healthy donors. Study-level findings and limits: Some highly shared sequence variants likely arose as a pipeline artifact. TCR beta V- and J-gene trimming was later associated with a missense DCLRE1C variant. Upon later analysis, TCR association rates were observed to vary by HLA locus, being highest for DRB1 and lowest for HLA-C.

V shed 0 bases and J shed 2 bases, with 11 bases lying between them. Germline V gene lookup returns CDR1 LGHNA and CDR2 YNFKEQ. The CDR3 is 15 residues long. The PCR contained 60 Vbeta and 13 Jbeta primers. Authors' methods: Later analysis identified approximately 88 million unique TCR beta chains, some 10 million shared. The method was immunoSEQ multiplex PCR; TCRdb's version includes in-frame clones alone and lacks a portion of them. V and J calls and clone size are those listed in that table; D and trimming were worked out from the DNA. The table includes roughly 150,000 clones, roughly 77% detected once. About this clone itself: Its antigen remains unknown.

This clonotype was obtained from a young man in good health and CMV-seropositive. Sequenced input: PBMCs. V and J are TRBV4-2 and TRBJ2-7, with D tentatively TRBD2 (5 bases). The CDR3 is CASSQERAFTYEQYF. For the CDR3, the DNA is TGTGCCAGCAGCCAAGAGAGGGCATTTACCTACGAGCAGTACTTC.